This TCR beta chain is drawn from a study of regulatory T cells in long-lasting Graves disease. The time point is: newly diagnosed GD, antithyroid drugs for less than 3 months. PBMC RNA served as the TCR library source. This clonotype occurred many times. With iRepertoire HTBI primers and Arm-PCR of CDR3 regions, TCR beta libraries were built. Each CDR3 protein is one row after TCRdb ran MiXCR on the multiplex PCR reads. The data show roughly 510,000 distinct CDR3 sequences, about 16% seen once. Per germline, CDR1 MNHEY and CDR2 SMNVEV (reference sequence). Trimming left V 4 bases short and J 1 base short, with 16 bases between. The CDR3 is 16 residues long. The same specimen was also included in a second study, on T cells in Graves' hyperthyroidism and ophthalmopathy.

The gene calls are TRBV27 and TRBJ1-2; the D gene is possibly TRBD1 (6 bases). The receptor was isolated from a man aged 18-30 years with Graves disease. The specimen was peripheral blood mononuclear cells (PBMCs), collected at new diagnosis, from a patient treated with antithyroid drugs. The CDR3 protein is CASSSTYRVVNYGYTF. Written as DNA, the CDR3 is TGTGCCAGCAGTTCAACCTACAGGGTTGTTAACTATGGCTACACCTTC.